This T cell receptor beta chain was found in a study of blood T cell repertoires in COVID-19. Study context: The United States, Italy and Spain were the sources of the acute and convalescent COVID-19 samples. PBMCs, B-cell-depleted T cells, or T cells provided the cDNA or gDNA that made up the material.

This CDR3 contains 16 residues. Trimming left V 2 bases short and J 2 bases short, with 15 bases between. Germline CDR1 MNHEY, CDR2 SVGAGI. Clones were sequenced by immunoSEQ multiplex PCR, and TCRdb holds only the in-frame ones, with some missing. The table lists over 120,000 clones, roughly 90% of them singletons. This clone appeared a single time. Sequencing was carried out using PBMCs or T cells enriched from blood (not recorded which). The sequence derives from a man in his fifties who had recovered from COVID-19. The rearrangement uses TRBV6-5 and TRBJ2-5, with a possible D match to TRBD2 (5 bases). The CDR3 reads CASSYGGRSYQETQYF. The CDR3 nucleotides read TGTGCCAGCAGTTACGGAGGCAGGAGCTATCAAGAGACCCAGTACTTC.